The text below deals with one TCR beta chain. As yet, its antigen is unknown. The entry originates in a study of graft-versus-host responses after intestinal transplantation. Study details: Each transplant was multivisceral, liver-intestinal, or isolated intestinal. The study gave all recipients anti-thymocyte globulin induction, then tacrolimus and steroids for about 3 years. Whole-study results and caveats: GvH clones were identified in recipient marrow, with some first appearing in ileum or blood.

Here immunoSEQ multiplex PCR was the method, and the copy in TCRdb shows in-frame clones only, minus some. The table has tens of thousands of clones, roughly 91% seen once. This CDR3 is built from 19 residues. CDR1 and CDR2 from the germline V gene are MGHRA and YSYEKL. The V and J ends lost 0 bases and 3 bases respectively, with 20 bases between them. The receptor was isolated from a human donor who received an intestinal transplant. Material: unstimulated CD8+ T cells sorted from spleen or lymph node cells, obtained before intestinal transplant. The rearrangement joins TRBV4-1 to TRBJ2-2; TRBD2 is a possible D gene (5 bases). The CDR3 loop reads CASSQDREAELEYTGELFF. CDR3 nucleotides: TGCGCCAGCAGCCAAGATCGGGAAGCGGAGCTGGAGTACACCGGGGAGCTGTTTTTT.